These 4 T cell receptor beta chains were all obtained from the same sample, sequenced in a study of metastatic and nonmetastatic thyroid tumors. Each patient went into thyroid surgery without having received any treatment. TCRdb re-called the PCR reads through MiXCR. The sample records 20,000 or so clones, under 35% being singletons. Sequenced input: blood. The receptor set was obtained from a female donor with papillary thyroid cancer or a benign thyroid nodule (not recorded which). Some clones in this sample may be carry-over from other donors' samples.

This chain's CDR3 is CAWSRLRNSYEQYF. The CDR3 nucleotides read TGTGCCTGGAGTCGCCTTAGGAACTCCTACGAGCAGTACTTC. The chain uses TRBV30 and TRBJ2-7; D not certain. This CDR3 contains 14 residues. V gave up 2 bases and J gave up 0 bases, with 11 bases separating them. CDR1 is GTSNPN, CDR2 SVGIG, per germline (reference sequence).

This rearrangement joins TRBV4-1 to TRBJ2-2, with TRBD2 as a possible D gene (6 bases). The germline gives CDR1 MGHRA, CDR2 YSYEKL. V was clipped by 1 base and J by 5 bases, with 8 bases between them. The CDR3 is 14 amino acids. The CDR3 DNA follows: TGCGCCAGCAGCCAAGTGGAGGGGACCGGGGAGCTGTTTTTT. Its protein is CASSQVEGTGELFF.

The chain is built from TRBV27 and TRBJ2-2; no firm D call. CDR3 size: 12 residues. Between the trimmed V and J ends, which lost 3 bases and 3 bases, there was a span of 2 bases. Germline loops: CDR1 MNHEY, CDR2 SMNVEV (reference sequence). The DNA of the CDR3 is TGTGCCAGCAGTTTCTACACCGGGGAGCTGTTTTTT. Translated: CASSFYTGELFF.

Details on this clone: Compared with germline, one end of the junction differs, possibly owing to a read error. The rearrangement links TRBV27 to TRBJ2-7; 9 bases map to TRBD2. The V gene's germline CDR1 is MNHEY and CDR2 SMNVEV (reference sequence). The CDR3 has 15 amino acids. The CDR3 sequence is CASNTVAGAGYEQYF. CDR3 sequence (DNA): TGTGCCAGCAATACAGTAGCGGGAGCTGGCTACGAGCAGTACTTT.